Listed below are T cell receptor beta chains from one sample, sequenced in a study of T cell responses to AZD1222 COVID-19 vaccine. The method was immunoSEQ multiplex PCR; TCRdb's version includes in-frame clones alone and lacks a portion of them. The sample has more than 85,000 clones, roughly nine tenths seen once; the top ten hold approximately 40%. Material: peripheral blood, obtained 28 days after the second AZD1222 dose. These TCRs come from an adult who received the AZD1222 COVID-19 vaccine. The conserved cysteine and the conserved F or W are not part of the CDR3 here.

CDR3 protein: ASSLRGRPQH; V gene: TRBV28
CDR3 protein: ASTLLPGQGAYNEQF; V gene: TRBV4-2
CDR3 protein: ASSRTGTYEQY; V gene: TRBV3-1/TRBV3-2
CDR3 protein: ASRLDYPYEQY; V gene: TRBV6-5
CDR3 protein: ASRNANYEQY; V gene: TRBV28
CDR3 protein: ASSWSEGGEKLF; V gene: TRBV28
CDR3 protein: ASSRLAGGETQY; V gene: TRBV5-4
CDR3 protein: ASSYSNREARNEQF; V gene: TRBV6-6
CDR3 protein: ASSWDTYEQY; V gene: TRBV5-1
CDR3 protein: ASSLGGGSTDTQY; V gene: TRBV11-2
CDR3 protein: AISFDRGQETQY; V gene: TRBV10-3
CDR3 protein: AISGGSLNTGELF; V gene: TRBV10-3
CDR3 protein: ASSLYLGIQNEQY; V gene: TRBV7-3
CDR3 protein: ASGELWGYEQY; V gene: TRBV2
CDR3 protein: ASSGHSPPTLF; V gene: TRBV12-3/TRBV12-4
CDR3 protein: ASSLAEAPSQPQH; V gene: TRBV7-9
CDR3 protein: ASSGDTSSTDTQY; V gene: TRBV7-2
CDR3 protein: ASSRTGTSGRVGF; V gene: TRBV28
CDR3 protein: ASSLGQGGEGTEAF; V gene: TRBV5-1
CDR3 protein: ASSQAGRASYEQY; V gene: TRBV4-2
CDR3 protein: ASGLGLGQPQH; V gene: TRBV12-5
CDR3 protein: ASSDSKLGSPLH; V gene: TRBV7-9
CDR3 protein: SVVSALTAGNEQF; V gene: TRBV29-1
CDR3 protein: ASSRDLRGYT; V gene: TRBV27
CDR3 protein: ASSSTETQY; V gene: TRBV7-6
CDR3 protein: ASIQERPYEQF; V gene: TRBV27
CDR3 protein: ASSHRTDEAF; V gene: TRBV18
CDR3 protein: AISKGLAGALDNEQF; V gene: TRBV10-3
CDR3 protein: ASSYSSGATDTQY; V gene: TRBV5-1
CDR3 protein: ASSLGQTTDTQY; V gene: TRBV5-1
CDR3 protein: ATSEPAGTGAGEQY; V gene: TRBV24-1
CDR3 protein: ATSEDRRRLNTEAF; V gene: TRBV15
CDR3 protein: ASSLGQLAGGPYNEQF; V gene: TRBV28
CDR3 protein: ATSEGRGRGANVLT; V gene: TRBV24-1
CDR3 protein: ASSGLLSGGSYNEQF; V gene: TRBV11-2
CDR3 protein: ASSVDRAGYT; V gene: TRBV5-6
CDR3 protein: ASSGGLAGGREQF; V gene: TRBV5-6
CDR3 protein: ASSPQTSGSDHEQY; V gene: TRBV7-7
CDR3 protein: ASSPDRTNEKLF; V gene: TRBV7-2
CDR3 protein: SVPGPEVEDTQY; V gene: TRBV29-1
CDR3 protein: ASSNEWGAENTGELF; V gene: TRBV19
CDR3 protein: ASSQDIRSSPLH; V gene: TRBV4-2
CDR3 protein: ASSLAGVRETQY; V gene: TRBV7-9
CDR3 protein: ASSVATWGGTGYT; V gene: TRBV9
CDR3 protein: ASSLLAQGRSGYT; V gene: TRBV27